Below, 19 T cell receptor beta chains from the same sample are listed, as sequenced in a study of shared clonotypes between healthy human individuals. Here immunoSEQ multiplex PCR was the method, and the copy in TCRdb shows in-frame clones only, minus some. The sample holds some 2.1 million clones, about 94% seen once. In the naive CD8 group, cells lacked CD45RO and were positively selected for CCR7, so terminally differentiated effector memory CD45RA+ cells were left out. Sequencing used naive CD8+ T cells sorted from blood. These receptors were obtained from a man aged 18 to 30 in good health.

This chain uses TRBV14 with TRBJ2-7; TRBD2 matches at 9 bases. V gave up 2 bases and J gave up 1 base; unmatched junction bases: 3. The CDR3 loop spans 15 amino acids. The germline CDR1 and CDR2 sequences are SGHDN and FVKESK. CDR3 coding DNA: TGTGCCAGCAGCCAACTAGCGGGACTTTCCTACGAGCAGTACTTC. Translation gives CASSQLAGLSYEQYF.

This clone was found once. The CDR3 spells CGGTGFINEQFF. The DNA of the CDR3 is TGTGGGGGGACAGGCTTCATAAATGAGCAGTTCTTC. The gene calls are TRBV30 and TRBJ2-1; 8 nucleotides agree with TRBD1. The germline gives CDR1 GTSNPN, CDR2 SVGIG (reference sequence). This CDR3 has 12 residues.

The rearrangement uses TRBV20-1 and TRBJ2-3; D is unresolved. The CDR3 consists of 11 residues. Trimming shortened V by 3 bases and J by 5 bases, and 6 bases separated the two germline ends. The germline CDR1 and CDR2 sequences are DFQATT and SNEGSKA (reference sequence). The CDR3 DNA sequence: TGCAGTGCTAGGACCGAAGATACGCAGTATTTT. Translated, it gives CSARTEDTQYF.

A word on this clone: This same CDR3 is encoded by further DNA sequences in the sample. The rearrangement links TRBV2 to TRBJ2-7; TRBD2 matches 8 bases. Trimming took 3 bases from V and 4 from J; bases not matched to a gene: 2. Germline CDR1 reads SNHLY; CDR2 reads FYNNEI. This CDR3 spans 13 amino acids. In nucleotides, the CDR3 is TGTGCCAGCAGTGAGGGACTAGGTTACGAGCAGTACTTC. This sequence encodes CASSEGLGYEQYF. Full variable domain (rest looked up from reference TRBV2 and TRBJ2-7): EPEVTQTPSHQVTQMGQEVILRCVPISNHLYFYWYRQILGQKVEFLVSFYNNEISEKSEIFDDQFSVERPDGSNFTLKIRSTKLEDSAMYFCASSEGLGYEQYFGPGTRLTVT.

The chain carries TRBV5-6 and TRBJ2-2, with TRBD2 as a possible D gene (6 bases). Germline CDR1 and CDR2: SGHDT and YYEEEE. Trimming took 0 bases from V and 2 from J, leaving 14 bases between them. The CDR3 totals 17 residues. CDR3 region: CASSLELRGINTGELFF. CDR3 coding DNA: TGTGCCAGCAGCTTGGAGCTGCGGGGAATTAACACCGGGGAGCTGTTTTTT. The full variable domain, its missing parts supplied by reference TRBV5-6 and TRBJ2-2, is DAGVTQSPTHLIKTRGQQVTLRCSPKSGHDTVSWYQQALGQGPQFIFQYYEEEERQRGNFPDRFSGHQFPNYSSELNVNALLLGDSALYLCASSLELRGINTGELFFGEGSRLTVL.

This CDR3 is CASTFRGSENTEAFF. For the CDR3, the DNA is TGTGCCAGCACATTCCGGGGCTCAGAGAACACTGAAGCTTTCTTT. This chain joins TRBV6-1 and TRBJ1-1, with D possibly TRBD1 on 5 matching bases. The CDR3 loop spans 15 amino acids. Trimming shortened V by 7 bases and J by 1 base, and 16 bases separated the two germline ends. The germline gives CDR1 MNHNS, CDR2 SASEGT.

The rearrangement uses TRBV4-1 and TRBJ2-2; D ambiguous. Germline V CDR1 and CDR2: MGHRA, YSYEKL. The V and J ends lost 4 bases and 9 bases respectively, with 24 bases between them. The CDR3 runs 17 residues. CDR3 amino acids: CASSPRALGVLTRELFF. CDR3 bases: TGCGCCAGCAGCCCCCGGGCTCTTGGTGTCCTTACACGGGAGCTGTTTTTT.

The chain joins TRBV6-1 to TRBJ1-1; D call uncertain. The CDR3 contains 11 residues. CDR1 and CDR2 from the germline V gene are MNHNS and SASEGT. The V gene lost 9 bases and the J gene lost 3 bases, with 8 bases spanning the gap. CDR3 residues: CASDGYTEAFF. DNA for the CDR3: TGTGCCAGTGATGGGTACACTGAAGCTTTCTTT.

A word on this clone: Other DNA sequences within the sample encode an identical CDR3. The CDR3 region is CASSLGQGGDTEAFF. CDR3 sequence (DNA): TGTGCCAGCAGCTTAGGTCAGGGAGGGGACACTGAAGCTTTCTTT. The V call is TRBV7-9, the J call TRBJ1-1, with a weak D call TRBD1 (5 bases). Per germline, CDR1 SEHNR and CDR2 FQNEAQ (reference sequence). This CDR3 has 15 amino acids. The germline V and J ends were trimmed by 1 base and 3 bases, with 12 bases remaining between them.

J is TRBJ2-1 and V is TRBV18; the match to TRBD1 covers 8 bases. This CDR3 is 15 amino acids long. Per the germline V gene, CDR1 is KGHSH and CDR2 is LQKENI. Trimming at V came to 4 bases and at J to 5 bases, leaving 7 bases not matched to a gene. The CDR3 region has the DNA TGTGCCAGCTCACTAACGGACAGGGCCGACAATGAGCAGTTCTTC. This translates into CASSLTDRADNEQFF.

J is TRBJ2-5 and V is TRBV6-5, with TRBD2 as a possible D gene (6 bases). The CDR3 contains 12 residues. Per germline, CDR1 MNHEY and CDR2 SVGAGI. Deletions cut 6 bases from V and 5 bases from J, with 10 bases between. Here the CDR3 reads CASRSSAETQYF. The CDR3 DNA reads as TGTGCCAGCAGGTCTAGCGCCGAGACCCAGTACTTC.

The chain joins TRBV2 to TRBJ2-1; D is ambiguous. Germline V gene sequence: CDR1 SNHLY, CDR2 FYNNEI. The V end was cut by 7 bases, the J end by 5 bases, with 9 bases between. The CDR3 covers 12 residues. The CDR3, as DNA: TGTGCCAGCACCTACGAACACAATGAGCAGTTCTTC. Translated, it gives CASTYEHNEQFF.

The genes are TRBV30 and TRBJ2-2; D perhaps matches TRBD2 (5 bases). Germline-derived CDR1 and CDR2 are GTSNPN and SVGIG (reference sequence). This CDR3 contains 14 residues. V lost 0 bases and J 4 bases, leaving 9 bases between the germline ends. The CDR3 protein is CAWSVSSLTGELFF. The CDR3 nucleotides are TGTGCCTGGAGTGTCTCTAGCCTCACCGGGGAGCTGTTTTTT.

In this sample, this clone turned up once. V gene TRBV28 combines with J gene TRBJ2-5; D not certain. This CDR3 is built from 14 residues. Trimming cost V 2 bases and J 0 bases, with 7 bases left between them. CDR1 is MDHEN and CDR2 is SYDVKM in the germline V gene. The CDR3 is CASSLHPYQETQYF. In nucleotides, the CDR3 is TGTGCCAGCAGTTTACACCCGTACCAAGAGACCCAGTACTTC. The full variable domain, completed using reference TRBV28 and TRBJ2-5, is DVKVTQSSRYLVKRTGEKVFLECVQDMDHENMFWYRQDPGLGLRLIYFSYDVKMKEKGDIPEGYSVSREKKERFSLILESASTNQTSMYLCASSLHPYQETQYFGPGTRLLVL.

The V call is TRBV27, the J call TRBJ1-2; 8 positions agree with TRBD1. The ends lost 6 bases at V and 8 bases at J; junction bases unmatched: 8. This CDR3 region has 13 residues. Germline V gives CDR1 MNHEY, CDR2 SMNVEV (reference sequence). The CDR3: CASSGQGQWGYTF. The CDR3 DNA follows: TGTGCCAGCAGCGGACAGGGACAGTGGGGCTACACCTTC.

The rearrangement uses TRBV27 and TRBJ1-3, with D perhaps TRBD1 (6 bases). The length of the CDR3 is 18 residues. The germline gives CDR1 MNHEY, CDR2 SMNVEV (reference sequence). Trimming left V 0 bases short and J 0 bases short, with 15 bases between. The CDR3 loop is CASSLSAGAGNSGNTIYF. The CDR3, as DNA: TGTGCCAGCAGTTTATCTGCAGGGGCAGGGAACTCTGGAAACACCATATATTTT.

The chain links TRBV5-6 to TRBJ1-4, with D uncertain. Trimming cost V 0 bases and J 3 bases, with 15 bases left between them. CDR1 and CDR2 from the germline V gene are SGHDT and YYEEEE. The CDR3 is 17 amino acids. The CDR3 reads CASSLAVSSASNEKLFF. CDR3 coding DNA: TGTGCCAGCAGCTTGGCCGTTAGTTCAGCCTCTAATGAAAAACTGTTTTTT.

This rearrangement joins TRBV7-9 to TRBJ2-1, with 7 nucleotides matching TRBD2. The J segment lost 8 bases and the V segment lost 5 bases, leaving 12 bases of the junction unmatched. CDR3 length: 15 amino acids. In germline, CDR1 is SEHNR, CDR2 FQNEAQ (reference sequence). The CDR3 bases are TGTGCCAGCAGCGTGGGTAGCGGGTTTTACGATGAGCAGTTCTTC. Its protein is CASSVGSGFYDEQFF.

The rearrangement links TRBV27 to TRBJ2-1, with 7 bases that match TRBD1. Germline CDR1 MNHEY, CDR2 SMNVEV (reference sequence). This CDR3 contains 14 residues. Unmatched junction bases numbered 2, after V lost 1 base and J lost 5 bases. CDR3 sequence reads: CASSLYTGDNEQFF. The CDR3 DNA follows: TGTGCCAGCAGTTTATACACAGGGGACAATGAGCAGTTCTTC.